This T cell receptor beta chain was observed in a study of blood T cell repertoires in COVID-19. Study in general: Acute and convalescent COVID-19 samples came from the United States, Italy and Spain.

Per germline, CDR1 SEHNR and CDR2 FQNEAQ (reference sequence). CDR3 size: 15 residues. Trimming pared 0 bases from V and 1 base from J, leaving 9 bases between. Assay: immunoSEQ multiplex PCR; the TCRdb copy retains only in-frame clones and omits some. The table shows approximately 250,000 clones, with about 85% occurring only once. The chain joins TRBV7-9 to TRBJ1-1; D possibly corresponds to TRBD1 (6 bases). The specimen sequenced was peripheral blood. The sequence was obtained from a man aged 18 to 29 with active or convalescent COVID-19. CDR3: CASSLAGQPNTEAFF. CDR3 DNA sequence: TGTGCCAGCAGCTTAGCGGGACAACCGAACACTGAAGCTTTCTTT.